This entry lists 22 T cell receptor beta chains sequenced from one sample in a study of cytomegalovirus exposure and HLA in healthy donors. 60 Vbeta and 13 Jbeta primers were used in PCR. Here immunoSEQ multiplex PCR was the method, and the copy in TCRdb shows in-frame clones only, minus some. The repertoire holds 200,000 to 250,000 clones, with roughly 80% as singletons. Input material: PBMCs. These receptors were collected from a young man in good health and CMV-seronegative.

In the case of this clone: The sample has other DNA sequences that encode this CDR3 too. The chain links TRBV7-2 to TRBJ1-5; possible D gene TRBD1, 5 bases. V dropped 3 bases and J dropped 4 bases, with 7 bases sitting between them. Germline V gene sequence: CDR1 SGHTA, CDR2 FQGNSA. This CDR3 region has 13 residues. This chain's CDR3 is CASSFQGNQPQHF. The CDR3 region has the DNA TGTGCCAGCAGCTTTCAGGGAAATCAGCCCCAGCATTTT. Complete variable domain (other parts from reference TRBV7-2 and TRBJ1-5): GAGVSQSPSNKVTEKGKDVELRCDPISGHTALYWYRQSLGQGLEFLIYFQGNSAPDKSGLPSDRFSAERTGGSVSTLTIQRTQQEDSAVYLCASSFQGNQPQHFGDGTRLSIL.

This clone has just a few counts. This rearrangement joins TRBV2 to TRBJ1-1; D remains ambiguous. The V gene's germline CDR1 is SNHLY and CDR2 FYNNEI. V gave up 7 bases and J gave up 0 bases, with 9 bases separating them. This CDR3 is built from 13 residues. The CDR3 DNA is TGTGCCAGCACTGGCAGTCTGAACACTGAAGCTTTCTTT. Translating it yields CASTGSLNTEAFF.

The rearrangement uses TRBV7-9 and TRBJ2-3; 10 bases line up with TRBD1. This CDR3 comprises 16 residues. In germline, CDR1 is SEHNR, CDR2 FQNEAQ (reference sequence). J was trimmed by 2 bases and V by 5 bases; bases with no gene match: 7. The chain's CDR3 is CASSPEDRGYTDTQYF. DNA for the CDR3: TGTGCCAGCAGCCCAGAGGACAGGGGGTACACAGATACGCAGTATTTT. The complete variable domain, with remaining parts taken from reference TRBV7-9 and TRBJ2-3, reads DTGVSQNPRHKITKRGQNVTFRCDPISEHNRLYWYRQTLGQGPEFLTYFQNEAQLEKSRLLSDRFSAERPKGSFSTLEIQRTEQGDSAMYLCASSPEDRGYTDTQYFGPGTRLTVL.

This clone was picked up a small number of times. Germline and junction disagree at one end, which may indicate a read error. The chain couples TRBV5-1 to TRBJ2-6, with D perhaps TRBD1 (5 bases). This CDR3 has 16 amino acids. The germline CDR1 and CDR2 sequences are SGHRS and YFSETQ. CDR3 region: CASSLLASSGASVLTF. CDR3 DNA sequence: TGCGCCAGCAGCTTGTTGGCATCCTCTGGGGCCAGCGTCCTGACTTTC.

V and J are TRBV9 and TRBJ2-3; 10 nucleotides align to TRBD2. J lost 0 bases, V lost 0 bases, and 1 base had no gene match. Germline V lookup: CDR1 SGDLS, CDR2 YYNGEE. CDR3 size: 16 residues. The DNA of the CDR3 is TGTGCCAGCAGCGTAGGGACTAGCGGAAGCACAGATACGCAGTATTTT. It specifies CASSVGTSGSTDTQYF.

This clone was observed once. The V call is TRBV18, the J call TRBJ1-6; the match to TRBD1 covers 7 bases. With 4 bases clipped from V and 7 bases from J, the junction kept 7 bases outside the gene matches. This CDR3 has 15 amino acids. Germline loops: CDR1 KGHSH, CDR2 LQKENI. CDR3 residues: CASSRLGQRNSPLHF. CDR3 DNA sequence: TGTGCCAGCTCACGGCTGGGACAGCGAAATTCACCCCTCCACTTT.

V is TRBV7-2 and J is TRBJ1-2, with D perhaps matching TRBD1 (5 bases). Deletions cut 0 bases from V and 2 bases from J, with 10 bases between. The V gene's germline CDR1 is SGHTA and CDR2 FQGNSA. CDR3 size: 15 residues. CDR3: CASSLAGTGNYGYTF. In DNA, the CDR3 is TGTGCCAGCAGCTTAGCGGGAACAGGCAACTATGGCTACACCTTC.

This clone was detected only a few times. The chain employs TRBV29-1 and TRBJ2-1; weak D call: TRBD1 (6 bases). The CDR3 is 15 residues long. The V end was cut by 1 base, the J end by 6 bases, with 16 bases between. Germline V gene sequence: CDR1 SQVTM, CDR2 ANQGSEA. CDR3 nucleotide sequence: TGCAGCGTTGAAGCCCTGAGACAGGATTTCAATGAGCAGTTCTTC. It is translated as CSVEALRQDFNEQFF.

The CDR3 DNA reads as TGTGCCAGTCGAGCGGGTCGGAGCCTTAATCAGCCCCAGCATTTT. The encoded protein is CASRAGRSLNQPQHF. The rearrangement uses TRBV19 and TRBJ1-5; D not certain. Trimming took off 8 bases at V and 4 bases at J, with 18 bases between the two ends. This CDR3 has 15 residues. Germline values: CDR1 LNHDA, CDR2 SQIVND (reference sequence).

The chain uses TRBV19 and TRBJ2-2; a possible D gene is TRBD1 (6 bases). The V gene's germline CDR1 is LNHDA and CDR2 SQIVND (reference sequence). There are 15 residues in the CDR3. Trimming cost V 6 bases and J 0 bases, with 11 bases left between them. CDR3 residues: CASSNQGTNTGELFF. The CDR3 bases are TGTGCCAGTAGCAACCAGGGGACGAACACCGGGGAGCTGTTTTTT.

This chain joins TRBV11-2 and TRBJ2-3, with 7 bases identical to TRBD2. J was trimmed by 0 bases and V by 7 bases; bases with no gene match: 10. The germline CDR1 and CDR2 sequences are SGHAT and FQNNGV. CDR3 length equals 16 residues. The CDR3 loop is CASTRWRGTSTDTQYF. The CDR3 nucleotides are TGTGCCAGCACCCGGTGGCGGGGGACTAGCACAGATACGCAGTATTTT.

A single count supports this clone. The same CDR3 also results from other DNA sequences found in this sample. The rearrangement uses TRBV9 and TRBJ1-3; D ambiguous. From germline, CDR1 is SGDLS and CDR2 YYNGEE. Trimming cost V 0 bases and J 2 bases, with 6 bases left between them. This CDR3 is 14 amino acids long. The CDR3 loop reads CASSVGGTGNTIYF. CDR3 bases: TGTGCCAGCAGCGTAGGCGGAACTGGAAACACCATATATTTT.

The chain couples TRBV7-8 to TRBJ2-1; 7 bases agree with TRBD2. Germline assignment: CDR1 SGHVS and CDR2 FQNEAQ. This CDR3 comprises 13 residues. The junction had 4 bases not matched to a gene; V was cut back by 5 bases and J by 6 bases. CDR3 residues: CASSPRGGNEQFF. CDR3 in DNA: TGTGCCAGCAGCCCGCGCGGGGGCAATGAGCAGTTCTTC.

The rearrangement joins TRBV4-3 to TRBJ2-7; the match to TRBD2 covers 7 bases. The V segment lost 6 bases and the J segment 2 bases; nucleotides outside the gene matches: 10. The CDR3 extends over 15 amino acids. From germline, CDR1 is LGHNA and CDR2 YSLEER. The CDR3 protein is CASRSAVRGAYEQYF. Written as DNA, the CDR3 is TGCGCCAGCAGGTCCGCTGTTCGGGGGGCCTACGAGCAGTACTTC.

The chain carries TRBV19 and TRBJ2-2; possibly TRBD1 for D (5 bases). Germline V gene sequence: CDR1 LNHDA, CDR2 SQIVND (reference sequence). V gave up 3 bases and J gave up 3 bases, with 8 bases separating them. The CDR3 covers 14 residues. The DNA of the CDR3 is TGTGCCAGTAGTATGACAGCTTACACCGGGGAGCTGTTTTTT. Translating gives CASSMTAYTGELFF.

The chain joins TRBV5-1 to TRBJ2-4, with D tentatively TRBD2 (6 bases). Between the trimmed V and J ends, which lost 3 bases and 2 bases, there was a span of 12 bases. Germline-derived CDR1 and CDR2 are SGHRS and YFSETQ. The CDR3 is 15 residues long. This CDR3 is CASSSATSTKNIQYF. The CDR3 bases are TGCGCCAGCAGCTCCGCGACTAGTACCAAAAACATTCAGTACTTC.

The genes are TRBV6-6 and TRBJ2-7; 8 bases fit TRBD1. This CDR3 has 15 amino acids. The V gene's germline CDR1 is MNHNY and CDR2 SVGAGI (reference sequence). V trimming: 2 bases; J trimming: 5 bases; junction bases outside the gene matches: 8. CDR3 bases: TGTGCCAGCAGTTACGGCAGGGGGCGTTTCGACGAGCAGTACTTC. Translating it yields CASSYGRGRFDEQYF.

The chain couples TRBV7-9 to TRBJ1-2; weak D call: TRBD1 (5 bases). V lost 5 bases and J lost 0, with 19 bases in between. This CDR3 spans 17 amino acids. Germline CDR1 is SEHNR and CDR2 is FQNEAQ (reference sequence). CDR3 amino acids: CASSPPPQVPANYGYTF. Here the CDR3 DNA reads TGTGCCAGCAGCCCCCCCCCACAGGTCCCAGCTAACTATGGCTACACCTTC.

This clone was seen a handful of times. The V and J genes are TRBV5-1 and TRBJ2-7, with TRBD2 matching 8 bases. The CDR3 runs 16 residues. Germline V lookup: CDR1 SGHRS, CDR2 YFSETQ. The J segment lost 0 bases and the V segment lost 0 bases, leaving 5 bases of the junction unmatched. The CDR3 region is CASSLEGGGFSYEQYF. CDR3 bases: TGCGCCAGCAGCTTGGAAGGCGGGGGGTTCTCCTACGAGCAGTACTTC.

The chain recombines TRBV29-1 with TRBJ1-1; 9 positions match TRBD1. Trimming took 4 bases from V and 2 from J; bases not matched to a gene: 5. Germline CDR1 reads SQVTM; CDR2 reads ANQGSEA. There are 14 residues in the CDR3. The CDR3 region has the DNA TGCAGCGTTGTGGGACAGGGAGGTAACACTGAAGCTTTCTTT. Translated: CSVVGQGGNTEAFF.

The chain has TRBV4-3 and TRBJ2-5; 10 bases fit TRBD2. The V segment lost 1 base and the J segment 1 base; nucleotides outside the gene matches: 6. This CDR3 comprises 17 residues. Germline CDR1 is LGHNA and CDR2 is YSLEER. The DNA for the CDR3 is TGCGCCAGCAGCCAAGGCCTGAGGACTAGCGGCCAAGAGACCCAGTACTTC. Translated: CASSQGLRTSGQETQYF.

The V call is TRBV28, the J call TRBJ2-7, with 7 bases fitting TRBD1. Germline-derived CDR1 and CDR2 are MDHEN and SYDVKM. J lost 5 bases, V lost 6 bases, and 10 bases had no gene match. The CDR3 is 14 amino acids. The CDR3 is CASRGTVRLDEQYF. CDR3 coding DNA: TGTGCCAGCAGGGGGACAGTCCGACTTGACGAGCAGTACTTC.